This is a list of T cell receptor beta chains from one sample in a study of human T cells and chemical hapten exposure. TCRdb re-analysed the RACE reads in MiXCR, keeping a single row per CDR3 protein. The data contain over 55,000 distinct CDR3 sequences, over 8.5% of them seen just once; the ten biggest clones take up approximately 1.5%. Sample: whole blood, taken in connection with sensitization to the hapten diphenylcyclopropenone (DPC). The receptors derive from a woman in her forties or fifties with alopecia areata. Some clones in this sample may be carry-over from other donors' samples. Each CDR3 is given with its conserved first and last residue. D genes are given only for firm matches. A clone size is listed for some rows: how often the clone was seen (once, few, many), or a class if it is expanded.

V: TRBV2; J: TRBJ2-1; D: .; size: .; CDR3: CASSRDSVYNEQFF; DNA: TGTGCCAGCAGCCGGGATAGCGTCTACAATGAGCAGTTCTTC
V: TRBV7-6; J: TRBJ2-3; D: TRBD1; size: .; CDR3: CASSYRQGVTDTQYF; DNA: TGTGCCAGCAGCTACCGACAGGGGGTCACAGATACGCAGTATTTT
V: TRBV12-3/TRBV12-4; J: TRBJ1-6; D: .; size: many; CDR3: CASSFGNSPLHF; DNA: TGTGCCAGCAGCTTTGGGAACTCACCCCTCCACTTT
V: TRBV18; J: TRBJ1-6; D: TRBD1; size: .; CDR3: CASSRDSTSPLHF; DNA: TGTGCCAGCTCACGGGACAGCACTTCACCCCTCCACTTT
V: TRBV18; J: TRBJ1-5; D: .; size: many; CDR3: CASSPEVTGNQPQHF; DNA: TGTGCCAGCTCACCAGAAGTGACAGGCAATCAGCCCCAGCATTTT
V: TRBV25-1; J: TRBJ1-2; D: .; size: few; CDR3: CASSEVNSPIYTF; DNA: TGTGCCAGCAGTGAAGTGAACAGCCCTATCTACACCTTC
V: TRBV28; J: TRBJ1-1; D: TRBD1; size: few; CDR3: CASSPFGTGKREAFF; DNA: TGTGCCAGCAGCCCATTCGGGACAGGGAAACGAGAAGCTTTCTTT
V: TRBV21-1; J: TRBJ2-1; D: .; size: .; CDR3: CASSSEGVEQFF; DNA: TGTGCCAGCAGTTCCGAGGGTGTTGAGCAGTTCTTC
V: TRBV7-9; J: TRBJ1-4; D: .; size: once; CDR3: CASSLWTVANEKLFF; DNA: TGTGCCAGCAGCCTCTGGACAGTGGCTAATGAAAAACTGTTTTTT
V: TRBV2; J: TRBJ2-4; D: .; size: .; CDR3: CASSELIAKNIQYF; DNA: TGTGCCAGCAGTGAATTGATAGCCAAAAACATTCAGTACTTC